Each of the 20 T cell receptor beta chains below was sequenced from the same sample in a study of control samples from healthy donors and cancer patients. Sequencing used immunoSEQ multiplex PCR; TCRdb keeps in-frame clones, though not all of them. The table includes about 170,000 clones, roughly 90% detected once. The sequenced material came from blood. The receptor source for this set is a man aged 25 to 40 in good health.

The chain combines TRBV6-5 with TRBJ2-6; D is uncertain. In germline, CDR1 is MNHEY, CDR2 SVGAGI. The V end lost 6 bases, the J end lost 3 bases, and 12 bases lay between the germline ends. The CDR3 is 15 residues long. CDR3 region: CASSPGSGGANVLTF. The CDR3 DNA is TGTGCCAGCAGCCCAGGTTCTGGTGGGGCCAACGTCCTGACTTTC.

V usage is TRBV19 and J usage is TRBJ1-5; D call uncertain. V lost 1 base, J lost 0 bases, and 10 bases lay in between. CDR3 size: 16 residues. CDR1 is LNHDA and CDR2 is SQIVND in the germline V gene (reference sequence). The CDR3 nucleotides are TGTGCCAGTAGTATAGTTGGCAGCTATAGCAATCAGCCCCAGCATTTT. The encoded protein is CASSIVGSYSNQPQHF.

This chain connects TRBV7-2 to TRBJ2-5; 11 nucleotides agree with TRBD2. J lost 5 bases, V lost 5 bases, and 4 bases had no gene match. The CDR3 contains 14 residues. The V gene's germline CDR1 is SGHTA and CDR2 FQGNSA. The chain's CDR3 is CASSVSGRGETQYF. The CDR3 DNA reads TGTGCCAGCAGCGTTAGCGGGAGGGGCGAGACCCAGTACTTC.

This sequence joins TRBV5-3 and TRBJ2-7; TRBD1 agrees at 7 bases. TRBV5-3 is annotated as an ORF whose role is uncertain. CDR3 length equals 15 residues. Trimming at V came to 0 bases and at J to 2 bases, leaving 5 bases not matched to a gene. The CDR3, as DNA: TGTGCCAGAAGCTTGGATCAGACAGGGCCCTACGAGCAGTACTTC. It encodes CARSLDQTGPYEQYF.

V gene TRBV28 combines with J gene TRBJ2-7, with 7 bases matching TRBD1. Per the germline V gene, CDR1 is MDHEN and CDR2 is SYDVKM. Trimming removed 4 bases from V and 5 bases from J; junction bases left unmatched: 11. The CDR3 runs to 15 residues. The CDR3 DNA reads TGTGCCAGCAGTTCCTCGGACAGGCTTGACCACGAGCAGTACTTC. Translated, it gives CASSSSDRLDHEQYF.

The chain combines TRBV7-9 with TRBJ1-3; D call uncertain. This CDR3 has 17 residues. Per the germline V gene, CDR1 is SEHNR and CDR2 is FQNEAQ (reference sequence). Between the trimmed V and J ends, which lost 1 base and 0 bases, there was a span of 13 bases. The CDR3 spells CASSLGNDGSSGNTIYF. The CDR3 DNA reads as TGTGCCAGCAGCTTAGGGAACGATGGGAGCTCTGGAAACACCATATATTTT.

The rearrangement links TRBV6-5 to TRBJ1-3; D is undetermined. CDR1 is MNHEY, CDR2 SVGAGI, per germline. V was trimmed by 7 bases and J by 3 bases, leaving 13 bases between them. There are 14 residues in the CDR3. Written as DNA, the CDR3 is TGTGCCAGCACAGAACGGGGTAATGGAAACACCATATATTTT. It yields the protein CASTERGNGNTIYF.

This chain uses TRBV7-6 with TRBJ1-6, with no clear D. V was pared by 1 base and J by 6 bases, with 7 bases between. The CDR3 totals 14 residues. The V gene's germline CDR1 is SGHVS and CDR2 FNYEAQ. CDR3 sequence reads: CASSLGGFNSPLHF. The CDR3 DNA reads as TGTGCCAGCAGCTTAGGGGGTTTTAATTCACCCCTCCACTTT.

In regard to this clone: At one boundary the junction diverges from the germline segment, which might be a read error. The J gene is TRBJ2-7, the V gene TRBV5-4, with 7 bases that match TRBD1. Germline CDR1 and CDR2: SGHNT and YYREEE (reference sequence). There are 15 residues in the CDR3. The CDR3 coding sequence is TGTGCCAGCAGCCCCCGACAGGGCGCACCCCTTATCCCCAATTTC. Translating gives CASSPRQGAPLIPNF. Based on the CDR3 plus reference TRBV5-4 and TRBJ2-7, the full variable domain is ETGVTQSPTHLIKTRGQQVTLRCSSQSGHNTVSWYQQALGQGPQFIFQYYREEENGRGNFPPRFSGLQFPNYSSELNVNALELDDSALYLCASSPRQGAPLIPNFGPGTRLTVT.

The chain uses TRBV27 and TRBJ1-4; TRBD1 might be the D (6 bases). CDR3 length: 15 residues. The ends were cut back, 0 bases at V and 8 bases at J, with 13 bases in the middle. Germline CDR1 and CDR2: MNHEY and SMNVEV (reference sequence). Written as DNA, the CDR3 is TGTGCCAGCAGTTTATCCACCCGGAGGGGGGAAAAACTGTTTTTT. Translated, it gives CASSLSTRRGEKLFF.

V usage is TRBV2 and J usage is TRBJ1-2; D call uncertain. Germline CDR1 and CDR2: SNHLY and FYNNEI. The CDR3 consists of 13 residues. The germline V and J ends were trimmed by 3 bases and 3 bases, with 8 bases remaining between them. The CDR3 coding sequence is TGTGCCAGCAGTGATAGAGGGTACTATGGCTACACCTTC. Encoded protein: CASSDRGYYGYTF.

CDR3 in amino acids: CASSRGGETSTDTQYF. CDR3 nucleotides: TGTGCCAGCAGTCGCGGGGGGGAGACTAGCACAGATACGCAGTATTTT. V is TRBV7-8 and J is TRBJ2-3; TRBD2 agrees at 9 bases. This CDR3 contains 16 residues. J lost 0 bases, V lost 6 bases, and 7 bases had no gene match. Germline-derived CDR1 and CDR2 are SGHVS and FQNEAQ.

The chain employs TRBV5-1 and TRBJ2-2; 8 bases align to TRBD1. V lost 4 bases and J lost 6; bases outside the gene matches: 11. The length of the CDR3 is 16 residues. Looked up from germline, CDR1 is SGHRS and CDR2 is YFSETQ. Written as DNA, the CDR3 is TGCGCCAGCAGCGGGCCGGGACAGGAGGCCCCCGGGGAGCTGTTTTTT. Its protein is CASSGPGQEAPGELFF. Using reference TRBV5-1 and TRBJ2-2 for the parts outside the CDR3, the full variable domain is KAGVTQTPRYLIKTRGQQVTLSCSPISGHRSVSWYQQTPGQGLQFLFEYFSETQRNKGNFPGRFSGRQFSNSRSEMNVSTLELGDSALYLCASSGPGQEAPGELFFGEGSRLTVL.

In this sample, this clone turned up a few times. V is TRBV11-3 and J is TRBJ2-1, with TRBD2 as a possible D gene (5 bases). Germline V lookup: CDR1 SGHNT, CDR2 YENEEA. The CDR3 is made up of 15 amino acids. V dropped 1 base and J dropped 6 bases, with 13 bases sitting between them. The CDR3 spells CASSLGRGAANEQFF. CDR3 DNA: TGTGCCAGCAGCTTAGGCCGGGGAGCCGCCAATGAGCAGTTCTTC. Variable domain in full (rest from reference TRBV11-3 and TRBJ2-1): EAGVVQSPRYKIIEKKQPVAFWCNPISGHNTLYWYLQNLGQGPELLIRYENEEAVDDSQLPKDRFSAERLKGVDSTLKIQPAELGDSAVYLCASSLGRGAANEQFFGPGTRLTVL.

This clone has just one count. The chain carries TRBV9 and TRBJ1-1, with TRBD1 as a possible D gene (6 bases). CDR1 SGDLS and CDR2 YYNGEE come from the germline V gene. The CDR3 totals 15 residues. V shed 2 bases and J shed 4 bases, with 15 bases lying between them. The CDR3 is CASSVGLRDITEAFF. As DNA, the CDR3 is TGTGCCAGCAGCGTGGGTCTCCGGGACATCACTGAAGCTTTCTTT.

The genes are TRBV24-1 and TRBJ2-1, with D unresolved. Germline V gene sequence: CDR1 KGHDR, CDR2 SFDVKD. This CDR3 has 15 residues. V lost 4 bases and J lost 0, with 9 bases in between. CDR3 protein: CATSERSSSYNEQFF. The CDR3 DNA follows: TGTGCCACCAGTGAACGGTCCAGCTCCTACAATGAGCAGTTCTTC.

This sequence joins TRBV5-6 and TRBJ2-6; 7 nucleotides agree with TRBD1. There are 18 residues in the CDR3. V dropped 0 bases and J dropped 0; count of bases not matched to a gene: 6. Germline V gene sequence: CDR1 SGHDT, CDR2 YYEEEE. The CDR3 DNA is TGTGCCAGCAGCTTGGCGGGCAGGGGGAGCTCTGGGGCCAACGTCCTGACTTTC. It codes for CASSLAGRGSSGANVLTF.

The rearrangement links TRBV4-1 to TRBJ1-2, with D possibly TRBD1 on 5 matching bases. CDR3 length: 15 residues. V was pared by 8 bases and J by 7 bases, with 23 bases between. CDR1 is MGHRA and CDR2 is YSYEKL in the germline V gene. The CDR3 DNA reads TGCGCCAGCCGGTACGGGGCGGGGAGCGGTAGTGGCTACACCTTC. Encoded protein: CASRYGAGSGSGYTF.

V usage is TRBV15 and J usage is TRBJ1-2; 8 positions match TRBD1. The CDR3 has 13 residues. The trim removed 6 bases at V and 6 bases at J, leaving 6 bases unmatched. From germline, CDR1 is LNHNV and CDR2 YYDKDF (reference sequence). The CDR3 region has the DNA TGTGCCACCAGTCTGGACAGGGTTGATGGCTACACCTTC. This gives the protein CATSLDRVDGYTF.

This chain joins TRBV5-4 and TRBJ2-7, with a possible D match to TRBD2 (7 bases). Germline CDR1 and CDR2: SGHNT and YYREEE (reference sequence). The V gene lost 3 bases and the J gene lost 3 bases, with 13 bases spanning the gap. This CDR3 spans 14 amino acids. The CDR3 sequence is CASSSGGQLYEQYF. In DNA, the CDR3 is TGTGCCAGCAGCTCGGGAGGACAGCTCTACGAGCAGTACTTC.